The clone carrying this TCR beta chain was observed at least ten times. The entry originates in a study of T cells in Graves' hyperthyroidism and ophthalmopathy. There were TCR beta CDR3 regions amplified from RNA transcripts. When the TCR CDR3 underwent first-round RT-PCR, the HTBI primer set was used. TCRdb processed the multiplex PCR reads anew with MiXCR; each CDR3 protein has one entry. The table includes roughly 570,000 distinct CDR3 sequences, approximately 14% detected once. The study defined stable Graves' hyperthyroidism as no ophthalmopathy progression within 18 months. With 1 base removed from V and 6 bases from J, the gap between germline ends came to 10 bases. CDR3 size: 14 residues.

The J gene is TRBJ2-4, the V gene TRBV12-3 or TRBV12-4, with D perhaps TRBD1 (5 bases). This sequence was found in a woman aged 30 to 39 with Graves' hyperthyroidism. Sequencing used blood. The CDR3 DNA follows: TGTGCCAGCAGTTTAGGGTGGCAGGGAAACATTCAGTACTTC. Translation: CASSLGWQGNIQYF.